Sequencing of this T cell receptor (beta chain) was carried out in a study of vaccination and CD4 T cells after COVID-19. Treatment meaning: approximately nine-day PBMC culture with coronavirus spike peptide pools or control peptides (ViraFEST assay). Oncomine TCR Beta short-read sequencing was applied to DNA from cultured CD4+ T cells. MiXCR was run by TCRdb on the PCR reads, yielding one entry per CDR3 protein. Of 10,000 or so distinct CDR3 sequences listed, approximately 66% are singletons. Worth noting for this clonotype: The target antigen is unknown.

Trimming removed 1 base from V and 0 bases from J, with 8 bases in between. The length of the CDR3 is 15 residues. This clonotype originated in a human donor who had recovered from COVID-19. The sequenced sample was CD4+ T cells from blood, cultured in vitro. The chain uses TRBV5-3 and TRBJ1-3; D is possibly TRBD1 (6 bases). TRBV5-3 is noted as an ORF with a role that remains uncertain. CDR3 loop: CARSLRDNSGNTIYF. The CDR3 nucleotides read TGTGCCAGAAGCTTGCGGGACAACTCTGGAAACACCATATATTTT.